This TCR beta chain was captured by sequencing in a study of blood T cells in healthy people across ages. Details on this clonotype: Its specificity is not known.

Healthy Caucasian individuals from Russia aged roughly 6 to 100 were enrolled as donors. A J-beta primer mix and a sample-barcoded 5' primer were used in a second PCR of roughly 6 to 12 cycles. TCRdb re-called the 5' RACE reads with MiXCR, one entry per CDR3 protein. In the table there are about 720,000 distinct CDR3 sequences, 25% of which are singletons. General study results and limits: Unsorted PBMCs blocked a conclusive comparison of naive and antigen-experienced cells.

CDR3 size: 15 residues. Germline V gene data show CDR1 as MDHEN and CDR2 as SYDVKM. V lost 7 bases and J lost 2; bases outside the gene matches: 10. These records were also assigned to another study, of T cells of mothers and their children. That report adds: Three healthy Caucasian mothers served as donors, and their six children did as well.

This chain connects TRBV28 to TRBJ2-7; 8 bases match TRBD1. Source material: blood. This receptor was taken from a boy between 10 and 17 years old in good health. The CDR3 here is CASNTGSTGAYEQYF. The DNA of the CDR3 is TGTGCCAGCAATACTGGGTCGACAGGGGCCTACGAGCAGTACTTC.